Below are 6 T cell receptor beta chains sequenced from a single sample in a study of OX40 agonist ivuxolimab in advanced cancers. Produced via immunoSEQ multiplex PCR; TCRdb's table is partial and in-frame only. The profile shows tens of thousands of clones, less than 90% of them singletons. The sequencing here drew on CD4+ or CD8+ T cells sorted from blood, taken in a trial of the OX40 agonist ivuxolimab. The receptors were gathered from an adult with an advanced solid tumor such as melanoma, head and neck, liver or kidney cancer.

The V and J genes are TRBV29-1 and TRBJ2-7; TRBD1 aligns across 8 bases. Germline V gives CDR1 SQVTM, CDR2 ANQGSEA. Trimming took 7 bases from V and 6 from J; bases not matched to a gene: 5. This CDR3 contains 11 residues. The CDR3 DNA reads as TGCAGCGCCAGGGGGCCTGGCGAGCAGTACTTC. As protein: CSARGPGEQYF.

This clone has just a few counts. This chain joins TRBV11-1 and TRBJ1-1; D is unresolved. V lost 0 bases to trimming and J lost 4 bases, with 3 bases between them. The germline V gene has CDR1 SGHAT and CDR2 FQDESV (reference sequence). There are 12 residues in the CDR3. The CDR3 here is CASSLASTEAFF. The CDR3 coding sequence is TGTGCCAGCAGCTTAGCGTCCACTGAAGCTTTCTTT.

V and J are TRBV30 and TRBJ1-5; a possible D gene is TRBD1 (6 bases). The germline V gene has CDR1 GTSNPN and CDR2 SVGIG (reference sequence). Between the trimmed V and J ends, which lost 5 bases and 3 bases, there was a span of 17 bases. The CDR3 sequence is 15 residues long. The CDR3 protein is CAWGGVRGPNQPQHF. CDR3 DNA sequence: TGTGCCTGGGGGGGAGTCAGGGGCCCCAATCAGCCCCAGCATTTT.

A single count supports this clone. The rearrangement links TRBV7-2 to TRBJ2-2; D not resolved. Between the trimmed V and J ends, which lost 1 base and 3 bases, there was a span of 12 bases. The CDR3 consists of 16 residues. CDR1 and CDR2 (germline): SGHTA, FQGNSA. CDR3: CASSLGANKYTGELFF. The CDR3 region has the DNA TGTGCCAGCAGCTTAGGGGCAAATAAGTACACCGGGGAGCTGTTTTTT. The full variable domain, with the rest looked up from reference TRBV7-2 and TRBJ2-2, is GAGVSQSPSNKVTEKGKDVELRCDPISGHTALYWYRQSLGQGLEFLIYFQGNSAPDKSGLPSDRFSAERTGGSVSTLTIQRTQQEDSAVYLCASSLGANKYTGELFFGEGSRLTVL.

The V and J genes are TRBV5-4 and TRBJ1-1; 8 bases are a match to TRBD1. The CDR3 totals 15 residues. Germline loops: CDR1 SGHNT, CDR2 YYREEE (reference sequence). J lost 1 base, V lost 3 bases, and 5 bases had no gene match. Here the CDR3 reads CASSSTRGRNTEAFF. CDR3 nucleotide sequence: TGTGCCAGCAGCTCGACCAGGGGGCGGAACACTGAAGCTTTCTTT.

This chain links TRBV9 with TRBJ2-3; D remains ambiguous. V was clipped by 3 bases and J by 0 bases, with 14 bases between them. This CDR3 comprises 16 residues. Germline loops: CDR1 SGDLS, CDR2 YYNGEE. The CDR3 DNA reads as TGTGCCAGCAGCGCCGTCGGGTACTCTAGCACAGATACGCAGTATTTT. Translated: CASSAVGYSSTDTQYF.